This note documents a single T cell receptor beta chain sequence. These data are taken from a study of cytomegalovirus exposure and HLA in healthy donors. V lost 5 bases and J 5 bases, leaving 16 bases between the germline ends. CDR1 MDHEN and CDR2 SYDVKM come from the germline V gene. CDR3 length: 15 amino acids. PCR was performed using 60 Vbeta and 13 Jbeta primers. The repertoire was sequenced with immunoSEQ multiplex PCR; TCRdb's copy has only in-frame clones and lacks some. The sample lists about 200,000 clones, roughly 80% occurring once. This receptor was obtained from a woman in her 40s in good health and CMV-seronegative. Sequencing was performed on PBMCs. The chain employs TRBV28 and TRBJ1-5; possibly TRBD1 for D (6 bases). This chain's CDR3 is CASSQPPDRDQPQHF. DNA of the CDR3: TGTGCCAGCAGTCAACCTCCGGACAGAGATCAGCCCCAGCATTTT.